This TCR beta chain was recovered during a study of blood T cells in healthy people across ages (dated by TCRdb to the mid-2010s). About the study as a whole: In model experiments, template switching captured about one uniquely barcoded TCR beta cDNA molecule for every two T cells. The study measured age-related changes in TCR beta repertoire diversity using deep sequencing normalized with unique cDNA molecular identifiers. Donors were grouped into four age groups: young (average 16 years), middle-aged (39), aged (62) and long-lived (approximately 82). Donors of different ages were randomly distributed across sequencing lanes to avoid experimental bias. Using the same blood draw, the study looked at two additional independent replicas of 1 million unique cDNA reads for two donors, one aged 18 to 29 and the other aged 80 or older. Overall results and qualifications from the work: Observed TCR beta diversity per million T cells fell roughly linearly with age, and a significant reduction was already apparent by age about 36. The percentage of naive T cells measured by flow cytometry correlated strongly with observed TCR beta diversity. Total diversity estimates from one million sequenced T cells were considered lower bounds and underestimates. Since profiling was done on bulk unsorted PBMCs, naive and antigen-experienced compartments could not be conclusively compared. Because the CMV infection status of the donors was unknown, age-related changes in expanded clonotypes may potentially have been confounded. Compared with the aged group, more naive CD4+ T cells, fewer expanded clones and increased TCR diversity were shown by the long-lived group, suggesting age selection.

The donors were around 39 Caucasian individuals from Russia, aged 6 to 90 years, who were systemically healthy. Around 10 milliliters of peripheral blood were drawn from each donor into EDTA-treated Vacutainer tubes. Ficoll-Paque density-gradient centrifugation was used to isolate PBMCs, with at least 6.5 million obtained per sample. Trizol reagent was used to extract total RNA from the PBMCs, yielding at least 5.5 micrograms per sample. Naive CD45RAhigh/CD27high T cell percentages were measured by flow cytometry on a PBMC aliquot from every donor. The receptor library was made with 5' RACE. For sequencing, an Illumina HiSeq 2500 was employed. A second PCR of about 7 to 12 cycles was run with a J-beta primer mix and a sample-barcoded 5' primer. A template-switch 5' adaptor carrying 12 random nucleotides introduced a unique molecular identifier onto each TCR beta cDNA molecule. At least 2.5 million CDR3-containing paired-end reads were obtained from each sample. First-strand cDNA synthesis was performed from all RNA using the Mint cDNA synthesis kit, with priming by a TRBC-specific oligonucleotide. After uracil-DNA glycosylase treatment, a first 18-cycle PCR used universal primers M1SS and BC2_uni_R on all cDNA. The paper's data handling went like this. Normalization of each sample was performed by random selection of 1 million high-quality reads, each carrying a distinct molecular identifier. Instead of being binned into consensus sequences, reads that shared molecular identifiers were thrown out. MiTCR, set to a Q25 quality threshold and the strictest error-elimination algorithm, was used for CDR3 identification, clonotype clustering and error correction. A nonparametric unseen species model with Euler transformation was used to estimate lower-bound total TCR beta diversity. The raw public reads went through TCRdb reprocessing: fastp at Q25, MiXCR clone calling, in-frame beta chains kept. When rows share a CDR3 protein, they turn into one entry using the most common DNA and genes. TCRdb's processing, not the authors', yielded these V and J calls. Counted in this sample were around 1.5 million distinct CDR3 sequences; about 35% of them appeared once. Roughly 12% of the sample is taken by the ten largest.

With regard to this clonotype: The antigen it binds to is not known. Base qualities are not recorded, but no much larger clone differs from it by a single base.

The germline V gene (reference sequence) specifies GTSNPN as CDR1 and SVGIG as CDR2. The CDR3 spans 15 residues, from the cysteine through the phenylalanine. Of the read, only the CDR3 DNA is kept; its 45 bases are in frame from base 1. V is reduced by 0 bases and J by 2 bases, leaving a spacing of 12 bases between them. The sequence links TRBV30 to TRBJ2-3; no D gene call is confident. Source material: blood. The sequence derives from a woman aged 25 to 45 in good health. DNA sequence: TGTGCCTGGAGTGTAACTGGGGATATCACAGATACGCAGTATTTT. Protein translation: CAWSVTGDITDTQYF.